The table lists the clone carrying this T cell receptor beta chain with a few counts. Its antigen is not known. Sequencing libraries made from TCR beta cDNA carried unique molecular identifiers. TCRdb redid the calling of the PCR reads with MiXCR, one entry per CDR3 protein. The table lists under 900,000 distinct CDR3 sequences, around 50% of them singletons. The V gene lost 3 bases and the J gene lost 12 bases, with 19 bases spanning the gap. Germline V gene sequence: CDR1 SGHRS, CDR2 YFSETQ. This CDR3 spans 15 amino acids. This sample was included in a study of post-analysis software for immune sequencing data. Study overall: Disease courses included relapsing-remitting, secondary progressive and progressive-relapsing multiple sclerosis. Study findings and constraints: Four to six TRBV segments (TRBV5-6, TRBV5-1 and TRBV20-1 among them) occurred more frequently in patients than in controls. Significantly decreased normalized Chao1 diversity was recorded for multiple sclerosis patients relative to controls. When the samples were clustered directly with F measure, those that had been prepared in the same batch showed strong co-clustering.

The clonotype originates from a girl aged 10-17 years with multiple sclerosis. This chain links TRBV5-1 with TRBJ1-6; a possible D gene is TRBD1 (5 bases). The material sequenced was blood. CDR3 sequence (DNA): TGCGCCAGCAGCTCGGACGGGATCGGGGGAGAACCCCTCCACTTT. Translation: CASSSDGIGGEPLHF.